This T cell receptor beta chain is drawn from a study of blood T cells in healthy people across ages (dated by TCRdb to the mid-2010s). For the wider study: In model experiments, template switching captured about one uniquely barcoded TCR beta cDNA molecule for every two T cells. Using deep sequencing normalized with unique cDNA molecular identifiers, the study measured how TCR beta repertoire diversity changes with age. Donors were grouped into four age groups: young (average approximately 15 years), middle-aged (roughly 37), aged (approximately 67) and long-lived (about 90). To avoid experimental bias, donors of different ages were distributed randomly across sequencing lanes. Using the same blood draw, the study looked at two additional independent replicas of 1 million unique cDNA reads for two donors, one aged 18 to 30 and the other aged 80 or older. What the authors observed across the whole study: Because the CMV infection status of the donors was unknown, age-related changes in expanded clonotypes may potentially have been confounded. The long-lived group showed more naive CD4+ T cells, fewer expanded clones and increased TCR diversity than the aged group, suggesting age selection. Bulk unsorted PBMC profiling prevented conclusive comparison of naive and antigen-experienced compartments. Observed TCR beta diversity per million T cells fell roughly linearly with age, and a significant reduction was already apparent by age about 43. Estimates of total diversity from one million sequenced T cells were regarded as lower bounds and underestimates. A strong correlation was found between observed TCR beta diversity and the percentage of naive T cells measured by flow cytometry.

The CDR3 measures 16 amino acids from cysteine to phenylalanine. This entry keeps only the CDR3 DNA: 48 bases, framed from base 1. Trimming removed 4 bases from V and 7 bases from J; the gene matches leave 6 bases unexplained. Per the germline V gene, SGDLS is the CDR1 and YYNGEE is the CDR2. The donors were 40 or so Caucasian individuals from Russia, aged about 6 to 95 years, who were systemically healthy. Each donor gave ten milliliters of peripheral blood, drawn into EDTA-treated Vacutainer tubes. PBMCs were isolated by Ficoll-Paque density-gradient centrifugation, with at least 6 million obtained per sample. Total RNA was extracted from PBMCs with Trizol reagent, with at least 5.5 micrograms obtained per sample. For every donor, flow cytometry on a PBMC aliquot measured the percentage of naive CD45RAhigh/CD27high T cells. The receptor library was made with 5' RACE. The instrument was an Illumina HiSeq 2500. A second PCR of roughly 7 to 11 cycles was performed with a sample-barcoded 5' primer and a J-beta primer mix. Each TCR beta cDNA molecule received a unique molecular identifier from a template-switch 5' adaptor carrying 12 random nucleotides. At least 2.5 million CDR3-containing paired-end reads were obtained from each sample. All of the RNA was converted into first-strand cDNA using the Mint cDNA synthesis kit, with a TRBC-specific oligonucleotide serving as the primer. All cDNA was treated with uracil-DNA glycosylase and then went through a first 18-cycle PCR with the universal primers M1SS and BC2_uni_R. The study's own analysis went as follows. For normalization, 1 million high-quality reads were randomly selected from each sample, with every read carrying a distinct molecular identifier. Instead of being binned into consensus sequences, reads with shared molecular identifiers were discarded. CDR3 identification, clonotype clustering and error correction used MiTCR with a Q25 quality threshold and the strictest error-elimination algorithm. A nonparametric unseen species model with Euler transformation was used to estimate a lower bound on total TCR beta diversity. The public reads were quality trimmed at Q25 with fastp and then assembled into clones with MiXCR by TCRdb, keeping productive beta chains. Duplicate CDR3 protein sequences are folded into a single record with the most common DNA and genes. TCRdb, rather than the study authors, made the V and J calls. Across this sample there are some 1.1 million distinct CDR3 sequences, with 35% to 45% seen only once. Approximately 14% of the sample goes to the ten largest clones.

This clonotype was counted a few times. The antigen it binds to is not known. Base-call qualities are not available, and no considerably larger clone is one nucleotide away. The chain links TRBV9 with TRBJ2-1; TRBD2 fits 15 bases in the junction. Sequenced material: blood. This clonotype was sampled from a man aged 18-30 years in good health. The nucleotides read TGTGCCAGCAGCCCCCGGACTAGCGGGGGGGCTAATGAGCAGTTCTTC. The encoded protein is CASSPRTSGGANEQFF.